These 30 T cell receptor beta chains were sequenced from one sample in a study of molecular identifiers for immune sequencing clone quantification. TCRdb re-called the PCR reads with MiXCR, one entry per CDR3 protein. The table includes about 640,000 distinct CDR3 sequences, about 20% detected once. The sequenced material came from naive CD8+ T cells from blood, with Jurkat cell RNA spiked in. Subset specified: FACS-sorted CD8+CD4-CCR7+CD45RA+ naive T cells. Source of these receptors: a human donor in good health. Some libraries in this study had Jurkat cell RNA spiked in.

This clonotype was seen many times. The genes are TRBV6-2 or TRBV6-3 and TRBJ2-3, with 10 bases matching TRBD1. Germline CDR1 and CDR2: MNHEY and SVGEGT. The CDR3 extends over 15 amino acids. Trimming took 6 bases from V and 2 from J; bases not matched to a gene: 5. CDR3 residues: CASRERQGATDTQYF. The CDR3 coding sequence is TGTGCCAGCAGGGAGAGACAGGGGGCCACAGATACGCAGTATTTT.

About this clonotype: This may be a read error, as it is one base from a much larger clone. The chain joins TRBV12-3 or TRBV12-4 to TRBJ1-4; D perhaps matches TRBD1 (5 bases). The CDR3 has 18 amino acids. CDR3 sequence reads: CASSLFRGEGSTNEILFF. The CDR3, as DNA: TGTGCCAGCAGTTTATTCCGGGGGGAGGGGTCAACTAATGAAATACTGTTTTTT.

In this sample, this clonotype turned up once. At one boundary the junction diverges from the germline segment, which might be a read error. The chain employs TRBV11-2 and TRBJ1-2; a weak D match, TRBD1 (6 bases). The CDR3 sequence is 17 residues long. Germline V gene lookup returns CDR1 SGHAT and CDR2 FQNNGV. CDR3: CASRQLGARAANYGYIF. CDR3 nucleotide sequence: TGTGCCAGCCGACAGCTGGGGGCCAGAGCGGCTAACTATGGCTACATCTTC.

As regards this clonotype: With a much larger clone just one base away, this may be a read error. This chain uses TRBV4-1 with TRBJ1-1; D is undetermined. The V gene's germline CDR1 is MGHRA and CDR2 YSYEKL. The CDR3 has 17 amino acids. CDR3 amino acids: CTSSLKSGVSMNTEAFF. CDR3 nucleotides: TGCACCAGCAGCCTCAAGTCGGGTGTTAGCATGAACACTGAAGCTTTCTTT.

The sample holds many counts of this clonotype. The chain recombines TRBV5-4 with TRBJ2-1; 9 nucleotides line up with TRBD1. Per the germline V gene, CDR1 is SGHNT and CDR2 is YYREEE (reference sequence). CDR3 size: 14 residues. J was trimmed by 3 bases and V by 4 bases; bases with no gene match: 2. Here the CDR3 reads CASSGTGIYNEQFF. The CDR3 DNA reads as TGTGCCAGCAGCGGGACAGGGATCTACAATGAGCAGTTCTTC.

The chain links TRBV12-3 or TRBV12-4 to TRBJ2-7; D is possibly TRBD1 (6 bases). CDR3 size: 15 residues. Trimming removed 2 bases at V and 0 bases at J, with 11 bases between. DNA of the CDR3: TGTGCCAGCAGTTTATGGACAGCTAACTCCTACGAGCAGTACTTC. Translation: CASSLWTANSYEQYF.

Many counts were recorded for this clonotype. This chain connects TRBV6-2 or TRBV6-3 to TRBJ2-7; D is ambiguous. The ends were cut back, 2 bases at V and 4 bases at J, with 9 bases in the middle. The CDR3 is 13 residues long. Looked up from germline, CDR1 is MNHEY and CDR2 is SVGEGT. In DNA, the CDR3 is TGTGCCAGCAGTTACGGGAACTTTTACGAGCAGTACTTC. Its protein product is CASSYGNFYEQYF.

Concerning this clonotype itself: This is likely a read error, given that the CDR3 carries no conserved phenylalanine or tryptophan at its end. The chain has TRBV7-9 and TRBJ2-6; D not resolved. V lost 2 bases, J lost 2 bases, and 7 bases lay in between. The germline V gene encodes CDR1 SEHNR and CDR2 FQNEAQ (reference sequence). This CDR3 region has 15 residues. DNA for the CDR3: TGTGCCAGCAGCTTAAACCCCCCTGGGGCCAACGTCCTGACTCTC. Encoded protein: CASSLNPPGANVLTL.

Comment on this clonotype: A read error may explain this, as a much larger clone is one base away. The DNA for the CDR3 is TGTGCCAGCAGTACCGGGACAGGGATAACAGATACGCAGTATTTT. It yields the protein CASSTGTGITDTQYF. The chain employs TRBV12-3 or TRBV12-4 and TRBJ2-3; 9 bases are shared with TRBD1. The CDR3 loop spans 15 amino acids. The V segment lost 5 bases and the J segment 3 bases; nucleotides outside the gene matches: 6.

The J gene is TRBJ2-7, the V gene TRBV5-8, with TRBD2 identical over 8 bases. Unmatched junction bases numbered 3, after V lost 2 bases and J lost 2 bases. CDR3 length: 14 residues. CDR1 and CDR2 from the germline V gene are SGHTS and YDEGEE. The CDR3 DNA is TGTGCCAGCAGCTTCGGGGGGGTGGCCTACGAGCAGTACTTC. Its protein product is CASSFGGVAYEQYF.

This clonotype has a count of ten or more. The chain is built from TRBV28 and TRBJ1-4; possibly TRBD1 for D (6 bases). From germline, CDR1 is MDHEN and CDR2 SYDVKM. CDR3 length: 16 amino acids. V was clipped by 6 bases and J by 2 bases, with 16 bases between them. The chain's CDR3 is CASSSLSQGTNEKLFF. The CDR3, as DNA: TGTGCCAGCAGCAGTTTATCGCAGGGGACTAATGAAAAACTGTTTTTT.

In regard to this clonotype: This clone may be a read error of a much larger clone one base away. This sequence joins TRBV5-6 and TRBJ2-1; the match to TRBD2 covers 7 bases. In germline, CDR1 is SGHDT, CDR2 YYEEEE. The CDR3 spans 16 residues. DNA of the CDR3: TGTGCCAGCAGCACGATAAGCGGGGCCTCCCACAATGAGCAGTTCTTC. Protein product: CASSTISGASHNEQFF. The complete variable domain, with remaining parts taken from reference TRBV5-6 and TRBJ2-1, reads DAGVTQSPTHLIKTRGQQVTLRCSPKSGHDTVSWYQQALGQGPQFIFQYYEEEERQRGNFPDRFSGHQFPNYSSELNVNALLLGDSALYLCASSTISGASHNEQFFGPGTRLTVL.

This clonotype showed up just a few times. The V and J genes are TRBV4-3 and TRBJ2-3; 11 bases fit TRBD2. The trim removed 2 bases at V and 6 bases at J, leaving 7 bases unmatched. Germline CDR1 reads LGHNA; CDR2 reads YSLEER. CDR3 length: 16 residues. CDR3 DNA sequence: TGCGCCAGCAGCCAATCGACTAGCGGGGCCTCGGATACGCAGTATTTT. Protein product: CASSQSTSGASDTQYF.

This chain links TRBV20-1 with TRBJ2-7; a possible D gene is TRBD2 (6 bases). The V gene lost 0 bases and the J gene lost 6 bases, with 18 bases spanning the gap. Germline CDR1 DFQATT, CDR2 SNEGSKA (reference sequence). The CDR3 length is 15 residues. This chain's CDR3 is CSARDRRVGGLEQYF. The CDR3 DNA is TGCAGTGCTAGAGATAGGAGGGTTGGTGGGCTCGAGCAGTACTTC.

The chain recombines TRBV21-1 with TRBJ1-1; TRBD1 is the table's D call, not checked against the DNA. TRBV21-1 is a listed pseudogene. This CDR3 is built from 15 residues. The CDR3 nucleotides are TGTGCCAGCAGCTACCGCCCCATCTTAGACACTGAAGCTTTCTTT. Its translation: CASSYRPILDTEAFF.

This clonotype was seen many times. The rearrangement links TRBV7-9 to TRBJ2-7, with D perhaps TRBD1 or TRBD2 (5 bases each). From germline, CDR1 is SEHNR and CDR2 FQNEAQ (reference sequence). The CDR3 covers 14 residues. V lost 4 bases and J 7 bases, leaving 17 bases between the germline ends. CDR3 coding DNA: TGTGCCAGCAGCTCCGGGACCGCCCCTGGGGAGCAGTACTTC. Translation: CASSSGTAPGEQYF.

This clonotype appeared many times. The chain recombines TRBV11-2 with TRBJ2-1, with TRBD1 matching over 9 bases. V dropped 5 bases and J dropped 7; count of bases not matched to a gene: 9. The CDR3 is 15 amino acids. The germline gives CDR1 SGHAT, CDR2 FQNNGV. Here the CDR3 reads CASSLHRDRANEQFF. The CDR3 coding sequence is TGTGCCAGCAGCCTTCACCGGGACAGGGCAAATGAGCAGTTCTTC.

The chain couples TRBV4-1 to TRBJ2-3, with D unclear. The CDR3 contains 19 residues. V lost 1 base to trimming and J lost 0 bases, with 20 bases between them. Germline V CDR1 and CDR2: MGHRA, YSYEKL. The CDR3 region is CASSQVALPGGTSTDTQYF. The CDR3 DNA is TGCGCCAGCAGCCAAGTTGCCCTGCCTGGCGGAACTAGCACAGATACGCAGTATTTT.

This clonotype has more than one count but fewer than ten. This chain uses TRBV7-9 with TRBJ1-2; D perhaps matches TRBD1 (6 bases). V was trimmed by 5 bases and J by 0 bases, leaving 13 bases between them. There are 15 residues in the CDR3. Per the germline V gene, CDR1 is SEHNR and CDR2 is FQNEAQ (reference sequence). In DNA form, the CDR3 reads TGTGCCAGCAGCCTTTGGACAGAAGCTAACTATGGCTACACCTTC. Translated, it gives CASSLWTEANYGYTF.

The rearrangement joins TRBV9 to TRBJ1-2, with D possibly being TRBD1 (5 bases). Germline-derived CDR1 and CDR2 are SGDLS and YYNGEE. V was clipped by 1 base and J by 3 bases, with 16 bases between them. The CDR3 has 16 amino acids. The DNA for the CDR3 is TGTGCCAGCAGCGTATCCCTAATTTCGACAGACTATGGCTACACCTTC. Translating it yields CASSVSLISTDYGYTF.

This clonotype has a handful of counts. This may be a read error: a much more frequent sequence differs by one nucleotide. CDR3 residues: CASSFGRPAGQYF. CDR3 nucleotides: TGTGCCAGCAGTTTCGGGCGGCCGGCCGGGCAGTACTTC. This rearrangement joins TRBV28 to TRBJ2-7; D is unclear. Per germline, CDR1 MDHEN and CDR2 SYDVKM. This CDR3 comprises 13 residues. Trimming took 3 bases from V and 9 from J, leaving 15 bases between them.

This clonotype has a count of ten or more. The chain has TRBV28 and TRBJ2-5, with TRBD2 identical over 10 bases. V lost 6 bases and J lost 4; bases outside the gene matches: 5. Germline loops: CDR1 MDHEN, CDR2 SYDVKM. The CDR3 has 14 amino acids. The CDR3 sequence is CASSPGTSVETQYF. The CDR3 DNA follows: TGTGCCAGCAGCCCCGGGACTAGCGTAGAGACCCAGTACTTC.

This clonotype was found many times. J is TRBJ1-1 and V is TRBV5-6; D perhaps matches TRBD1 (5 bases). This CDR3 has 16 amino acids. The germline V gene has CDR1 SGHDT and CDR2 YYEEEE. V lost 3 bases, J lost 4 bases, and 19 bases lay in between. The CDR3 protein is CASSSQRRGLITEAFF. The CDR3 DNA follows: TGTGCCAGCAGCTCCCAACGACGGGGGTTGATCACTGAAGCTTTCTTT.

The gene calls are TRBV4-3 and TRBJ2-7, with 7 bases identical to TRBD2. CDR1 and CDR2 (germline): LGHNA, YSLEER. V dropped 0 bases and J dropped 3; count of bases not matched to a gene: 8. This CDR3 has 16 amino acids. CDR3 residues: CASSQDHGGGDYEQYF. The CDR3 DNA reads as TGCGCCAGCAGCCAAGACCATGGGGGGGGGGACTACGAGCAGTACTTC.

In this sample, this clonotype turned up many times. V is TRBV6-1 and J is TRBJ1-5; D is undetermined. Per the germline V gene, CDR1 is MNHNS and CDR2 is SASEGT. The CDR3 is 15 residues long. The V end was cut by 3 bases, the J end by 0 bases, with 9 bases between. CDR3 sequence: CASSDRKNSNQPQHF. For the CDR3, the DNA is TGTGCCAGCAGTGACAGGAAAAATAGCAATCAGCCCCAGCATTTT.

This clonotype was counted at least ten times. V gene TRBV20-1 combines with J gene TRBJ1-5, with D unresolved. This CDR3 comprises 12 residues. Germline CDR1 and CDR2: DFQATT and SNEGSKA (reference sequence). V lost 0 bases and J lost 5, with 5 bases in between. The CDR3 DNA reads TGCAGTGCTAGAGACAGTCATCAGCCCCAGCATTTT. Residues: CSARDSHQPQHF.

This clonotype was detected many times. The chain is built from TRBV28 and TRBJ2-7; D possibly corresponds to TRBD1 (6 bases). Germline CDR1 and CDR2: MDHEN and SYDVKM. There are 14 residues in the CDR3. The V gene lost 6 bases and the J gene lost 7 bases, with 19 bases spanning the gap. Here the CDR3 reads CASSLTQGSVEQYF. DNA of the CDR3: TGTGCCAGCAGCTTAACTCAGGGGAGTGTGGAGCAGTACTTC.

This clonotype was recorded a few times. V gene TRBV10-1 combines with J gene TRBJ2-1, with D hard to call. The CDR3 is 16 amino acids. Deletions cut 2 bases from V and 1 base from J, with 12 bases between. The germline V gene has CDR1 WNHNN and CDR2 SYGVQD (reference sequence). The DNA of the CDR3 is TGCGCCAGCAGTGAGGCAGCTCCGCTATCCTACAATGAGCAGTTCTTC. Its translation: CASSEAAPLSYNEQFF.

Ten or more counts support this clonotype. V and J are TRBV29-1 and TRBJ2-2; D unclear. Per the germline V gene, CDR1 is SQVTM and CDR2 is ANQGSEA. The CDR3 consists of 12 residues. Trimming left V 4 bases short and J 1 base short, with 4 bases between. CDR3 sequence reads: CSVVENTGELFF. The DNA for the CDR3 is TGCAGCGTTGTAGAGAACACCGGGGAGCTGTTTTTT.

This clonotype was detected only a few times. The chain employs TRBV7-9 and TRBJ2-1, with D unclear. The CDR3 spans 15 residues. V lost 1 base and J 5 bases, leaving 12 bases between the germline ends. CDR1 and CDR2 (germline): SEHNR, FQNEAQ (reference sequence). As DNA, the CDR3 is TGTGCCAGCAGCTTAGTAGGATGGGGAAACAATGAGCAGTTCTTC. It is translated as CASSLVGWGNNEQFF.